The clone carrying this T cell receptor (beta chain) came up many times. These data come from a study of regulatory T cells in long-lasting Graves disease. The wider study: Antithyroid drugs had been taken by newly diagnosed Graves' patients for under 3 months.

Building of the TCR beta libraries involved iRepertoire HTBI primers and Arm-PCR of CDR3 regions. How the authors handled the data: Among the samples, 60 or so TRBV and around 15 TRBJ segments were identified. TCRdb used MiXCR to reprocess the multiplex PCR reads, holding one entry per CDR3 protein. These V and J calls derive from TCRdb rather than the authors' analysis. The repertoire holds 440,000 or so distinct CDR3 sequences, with less than 20% as singletons. Described time point: newly diagnosed GD, antithyroid drugs for less than 3 months. The authors made the TCR library using RNA they extracted from PBMCs. These data also featured in a second study, about T cells in Graves' hyperthyroidism and ophthalmopathy. From that second work: An initial round of RT-PCR targeting the TCR CDR3 relied on the HTBI primer set. Progression to ophthalmopathy was predicted a median of roughly 6.6 months early.

This receptor was identified in a woman aged 30 to 39 with Graves disease. Sample: peripheral blood mononuclear cells (PBMCs), taken at new diagnosis, from a patient treated with antithyroid drugs.

The CDR3 coding sequence is TGCAGTGCCCAGCCCGGGTCTGCCCAAGAGACCCAGTACTTC. Encoded protein: CSAQPGSAQETQYF. The rearrangement links TRBV20-1 to TRBJ2-5, with D hard to call. V was clipped by 6 bases and J by 1 base, with 15 bases between them. The CDR3 totals 14 residues. Germline V gene lookup returns CDR1 DFQATT and CDR2 SNEGSKA (reference sequence).